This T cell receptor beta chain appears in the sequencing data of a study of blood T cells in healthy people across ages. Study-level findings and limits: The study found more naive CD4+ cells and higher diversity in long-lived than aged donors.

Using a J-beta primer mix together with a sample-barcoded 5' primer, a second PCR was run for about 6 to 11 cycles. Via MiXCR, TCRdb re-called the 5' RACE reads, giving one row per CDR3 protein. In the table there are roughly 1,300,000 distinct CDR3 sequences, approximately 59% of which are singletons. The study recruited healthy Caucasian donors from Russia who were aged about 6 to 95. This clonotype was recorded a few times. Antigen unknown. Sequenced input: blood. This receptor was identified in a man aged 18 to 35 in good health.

The CDR3 region is CASSQDQRLALRTDTQYF. The CDR3 coding sequence is TGTGCCAGCAGCCAAGATCAGCGACTAGCTCTAAGGACAGATACGCAGTATTTT. V gene TRBV4-2 combines with J gene TRBJ2-3; 7 bases agree with TRBD2. Germline lookup yields CDR1 LGHNA and CDR2 YNFKEQ. V dropped 0 bases and J dropped 3; count of bases not matched to a gene: 12. The CDR3 spans 18 residues.